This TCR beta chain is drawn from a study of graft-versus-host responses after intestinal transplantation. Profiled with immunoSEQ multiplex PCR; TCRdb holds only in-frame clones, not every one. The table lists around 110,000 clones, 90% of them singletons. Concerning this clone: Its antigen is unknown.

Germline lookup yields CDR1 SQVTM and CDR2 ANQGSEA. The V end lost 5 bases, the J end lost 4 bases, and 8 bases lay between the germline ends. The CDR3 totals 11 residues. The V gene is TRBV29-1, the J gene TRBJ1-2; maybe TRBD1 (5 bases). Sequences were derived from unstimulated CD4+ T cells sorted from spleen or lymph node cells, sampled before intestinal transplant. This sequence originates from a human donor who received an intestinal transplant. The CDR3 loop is CSVQGLYGYTF. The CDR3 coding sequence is TGCAGCGTTCAGGGCCTCTATGGCTACACCTTC. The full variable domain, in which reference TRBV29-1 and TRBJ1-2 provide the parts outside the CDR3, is SAVISQKPSRDICQRGTSLTIQCQVDSQVTMMFWYRQQPGQSLTLIATANQGSEATYESGFVIDKFPISRPNLTFSTLTVSNMSPEDSSIYLCSVQGLYGYTFGSGTRLTVV.